One and the same sample provided the 9 T cell receptor beta chains below, sequenced in a study of shared clonotypes between healthy human individuals. Sequencing was performed with immunoSEQ multiplex PCR; in TCRdb, only in-frame clones are kept and a portion is missing. The data contain some 1 million clones, 75% of them singletons. The sequenced material came from memory CD4+ T cells sorted from blood. Subset in this sample: CD45RA-negative fraction. The receptors shown here come from a man aged 18 to 29 in good health.

V and J are TRBV10-3 and TRBJ2-7; D is perhaps TRBD1 (6 bases). CDR1 and CDR2 from the germline V gene are ENHRY and SYGVKD. The germline V and J ends were trimmed by 5 bases and 1 base, with 12 bases remaining between them. This CDR3 contains 14 residues. The CDR3, as DNA: TGTGCCATCAGTCTTCAGACAGGTTCCTACGAGCAGTACTTC. Residues: CAISLQTGSYEQYF.

The J gene is TRBJ1-2, the V gene TRBV6-1; 8 bases match TRBD1. The CDR3 sequence is 13 residues long. The junction had 4 bases not matched to a gene; V was cut back by 6 bases and J by 4 bases. Germline V gene sequence: CDR1 MNHNS, CDR2 SASEGT. DNA of the CDR3: TGTGCCAGCAGGGCCGGGACAGGCTATGGCTACACCTTC. Protein product: CASRAGTGYGYTF.

This clone was observed a few times. Other DNA variants within this sample encode the same CDR3. The rearrangement links TRBV11-2 to TRBJ1-4, with no clear D. This CDR3 region has 14 residues. The germline V and J ends were trimmed by 1 base and 1 base, with 4 bases remaining between them. Germline V lookup: CDR1 SGHAT, CDR2 FQNNGV. CDR3 sequence reads: CASSLGLTNEKLFF. In DNA, the CDR3 is TGTGCCAGCAGCTTAGGACTAACTAATGAAAAACTGTTTTTT.

Worth noting for this clone: It is likely a read error: a sequence one base away is far more abundant. This CDR3 is also generated by other DNA sequences in the sample. The chain links TRBV27 to TRBJ1-5, with D maybe TRBD1 (5 bases). This CDR3 spans 15 amino acids. Germline V lookup: CDR1 MNHEY, CDR2 SMNVEV (reference sequence). CDR3 in DNA: TGTGCCAGTAGTTTAATCCAGGGCAGCAATCAGCCCCAGCATTTT. Its protein is CASSLIQGSNQPQHF.

This chain connects TRBV6-6 to TRBJ1-2; D is uncertain. CDR1 and CDR2 (germline): MNHNY, SVGAGI (reference sequence). The CDR3 runs to 11 residues. The V end lost 7 bases, the J end lost 5 bases, and 8 bases lay between the germline ends. Here the CDR3 DNA reads TGTGCCAGCAACCGAGGGTATGGCTACACCTTC. Translation gives CASNRGYGYTF.

The chain employs TRBV19 and TRBJ2-5; possibly TRBD1 or TRBD2 for D (5 bases each). V dropped 4 bases and J dropped 3 bases, with 12 bases sitting between them. The CDR3 has 14 amino acids. CDR1 LNHDA and CDR2 SQIVND come from the germline V gene (reference sequence). The CDR3 DNA sequence: TGTGCCAGTAGTACAGGGACGGTCAAAGAGACCCAGTACTTC. This sequence encodes CASSTGTVKETQYF. Full variable domain (rest looked up from reference TRBV19 and TRBJ2-5): DGGITQSPKYLFRKEGQNVTLSCEQNLNHDAMYWYRQDPGQGLRLIYYSQIVNDFQKGDIAEGYSVSREKKESFPLTVTSAQKNPTAFYLCASSTGTVKETQYFGPGTRLLVL.

J is TRBJ2-3 and V is TRBV5-4; possibly TRBD1 for D (6 bases). The CDR3 extends over 16 amino acids. Per germline, CDR1 SGHNT and CDR2 YYREEE (reference sequence). Deletions cut 0 bases from V and 0 bases from J, with 11 bases between. This CDR3 is CASSLAIGQSTDTQYF. The CDR3 bases are TGTGCCAGCAGCTTGGCGATAGGACAGAGCACAGATACGCAGTATTTT.

The table lists this clone with a few counts. The CDR3 loop reads CASSVVYKDRFFREQYF. The CDR3 DNA reads TGTGCCAGCAGCGTAGTGTACAAGGACAGGTTCTTTAGGGAGCAGTACTTC. The chain recombines TRBV9 with TRBJ2-7, with 7 positions matching TRBD1. After removal of 0 bases from V and 7 bases from J, the junction contained 16 bases not matched to a gene. Germline CDR1 reads SGDLS; CDR2 reads YYNGEE. CDR3 length: 17 residues.

This rearrangement joins TRBV11-3 to TRBJ1-5, with TRBD1 identical over 7 bases. The CDR3 length is 15 residues. Germline V CDR1 and CDR2: SGHNT, YENEEA. V was clipped by 5 bases and J by 0 bases; unmatched bases: 4. CDR3 in amino acids: CASSLGQHSNQPQHF. In DNA, the CDR3 is TGTGCCAGCAGCCTGGGACAGCATAGCAATCAGCCCCAGCATTTT.